Here is one T cell receptor (beta chain) with its context. Its antigen is unknown. It has no much larger one-base neighbor in the sample; base qualities were not kept. The immunoSEQ Assay, a bias-controlled multiplex PCR, was used to amplify TCRbeta CDR3 regions from genomic DNA. The original pipeline was this. Within the assay, amplification of reference gene primers was used to estimate how many nucleated cells each sample contained. Sequence reads were collapsed and filtered to measure the absolute abundance of every unique TCRbeta CDR3 rearrangement. For each sample, productive Simpson clonality was calculated as the square root of Simpson's diversity index over productive rearrangements. TCRdb stores this immuneACCESS table with in-frame sequences only. Part of the clones is absent; in the studies checked, under half of the shortfall reflects unresolved V genes, and no reason is known for the rest. V, J and clone size were drawn from that table, and D and trimming were deduced from the DNA. This sample gives around 200,000 clones in total; 75% to 90% of them show up just once. The ten largest clones capture 4% to 5.5% of the sample.

Each collaborating institution followed its own protocols to collect whole blood in K2EDTA tubes. For TCRbeta analysis, collaborators shipped samples in one of three forms: frozen whole blood, isolated PBMCs, or DNA extracted from either of those sample types. The CDR3 measures 16 amino acids from cysteine to phenylalanine. Only the CDR3 portion is preserved as DNA: 48 bases, with reading frame beginning at the first base. CDR1 and CDR2, per the germline V gene, are SGHTA and FQGNSA. V ends up 1 base short and J 6 bases short, with an unmatched junction base count of 9. The data derive from a study of blood T cell repertoires in COVID-19 (dated by TCRdb to the early 2020s). Background on the whole study: Collaborator samples came from the United States, Italy and Spain and covered acute and convalescent phases of COVID-19. HLA class I and class II types, where available, came from metadata supplied by the sample provider rather than from assay-based typing. The repertoires were made available in a free public database intended to serve as a resource for research on the immune response to SARS-CoV-2. The samples were drawn from the first 160 participants of the ongoing ImmuneRACE study and from 1,254 subjects provided by 6 global collaborators. Sample metadata almost always included a de-identified subject ID, COVID-19 status, age in years and sex. The prospective study material was composed of cDNA or gDNA derived from T cells, B-cell-depleted T cells, or PBMCs. Deeply sampled blood TCRbeta repertoires from subjects exposed to, actively infected with, or recovered from COVID-19 were included in the dataset.

Broad study findings and their caveats: The amount of clinical and demographic metadata varied by source and participant and was provided uncurated.

The TCR comes from a human donor in a cohort sampled during active COVID-19. The chain joins TRBV7-2 to TRBJ1-3, and 7 junctional nucleotides match TRBD1. Sequencing was performed on peripheral blood. The sequenced DNA: TGTGCCAGCAGCTTAGATGGCAGGGGGAGTATAAACACCATATATTTT. Its translation reads: CASSLDGRGSINTIYF. The full variable domain, completed from the reference TRBV7-2 and TRBJ1-3 proteins outside the CDR3, reads GAGVSQSPSNKVTEKGKDVELRCDPISGHTALYWYRQSLGQGLEFLIYFQGNSAPDKSGLPSDRFSAERTGGSVSTLTIQRTQQEDSAVYLCASSLDGRGSINTIYFGEGSWLTVV.